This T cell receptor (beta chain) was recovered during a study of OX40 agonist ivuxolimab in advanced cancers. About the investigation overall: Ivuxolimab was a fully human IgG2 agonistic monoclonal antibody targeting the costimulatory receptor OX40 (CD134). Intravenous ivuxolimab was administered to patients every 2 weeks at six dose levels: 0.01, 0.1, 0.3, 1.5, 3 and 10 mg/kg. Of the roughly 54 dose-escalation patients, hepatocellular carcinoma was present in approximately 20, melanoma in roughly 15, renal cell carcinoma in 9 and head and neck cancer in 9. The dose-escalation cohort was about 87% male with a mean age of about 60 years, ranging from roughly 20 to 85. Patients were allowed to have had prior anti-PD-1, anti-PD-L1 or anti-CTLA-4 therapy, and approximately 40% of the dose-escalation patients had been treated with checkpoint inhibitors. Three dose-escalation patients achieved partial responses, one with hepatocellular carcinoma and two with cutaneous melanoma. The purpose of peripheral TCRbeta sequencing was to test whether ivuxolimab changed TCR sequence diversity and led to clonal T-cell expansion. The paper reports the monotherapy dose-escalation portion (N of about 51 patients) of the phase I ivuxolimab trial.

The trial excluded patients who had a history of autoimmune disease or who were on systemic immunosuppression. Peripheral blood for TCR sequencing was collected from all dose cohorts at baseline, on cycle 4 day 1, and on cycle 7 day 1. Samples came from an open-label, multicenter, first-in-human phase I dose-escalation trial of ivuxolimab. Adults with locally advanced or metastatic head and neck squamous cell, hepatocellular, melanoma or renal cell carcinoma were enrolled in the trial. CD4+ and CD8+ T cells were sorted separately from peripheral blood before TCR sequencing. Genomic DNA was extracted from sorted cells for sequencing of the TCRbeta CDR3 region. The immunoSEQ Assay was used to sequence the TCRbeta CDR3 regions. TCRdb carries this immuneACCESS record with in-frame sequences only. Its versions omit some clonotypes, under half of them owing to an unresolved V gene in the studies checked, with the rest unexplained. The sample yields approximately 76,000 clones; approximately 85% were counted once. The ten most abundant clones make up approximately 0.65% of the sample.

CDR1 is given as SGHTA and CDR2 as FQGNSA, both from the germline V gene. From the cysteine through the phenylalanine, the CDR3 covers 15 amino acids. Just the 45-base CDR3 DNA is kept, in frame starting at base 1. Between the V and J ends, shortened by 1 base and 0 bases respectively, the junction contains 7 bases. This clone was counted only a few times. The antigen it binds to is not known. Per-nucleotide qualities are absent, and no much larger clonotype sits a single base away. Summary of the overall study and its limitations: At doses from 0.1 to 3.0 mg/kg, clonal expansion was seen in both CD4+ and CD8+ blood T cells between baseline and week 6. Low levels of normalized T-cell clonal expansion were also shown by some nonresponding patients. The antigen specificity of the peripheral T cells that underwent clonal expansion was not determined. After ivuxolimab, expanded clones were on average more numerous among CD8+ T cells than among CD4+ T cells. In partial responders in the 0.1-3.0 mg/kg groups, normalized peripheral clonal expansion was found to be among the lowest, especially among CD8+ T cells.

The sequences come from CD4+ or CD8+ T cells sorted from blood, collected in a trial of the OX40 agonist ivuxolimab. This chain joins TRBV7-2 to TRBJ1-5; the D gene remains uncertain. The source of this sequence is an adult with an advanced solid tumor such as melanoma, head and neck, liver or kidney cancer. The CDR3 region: CASSLDAYSNQPQHF. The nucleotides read TGTGCCAGCAGCTTAGACGCCTATAGCAATCAGCCCCAGCATTTT. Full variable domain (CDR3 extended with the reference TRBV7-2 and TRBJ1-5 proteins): GAGVSQSPSNKVTEKGKDVELRCDPISGHTALYWYRQSLGQGLEFLIYFQGNSAPDKSGLPSDRFSAERTGGSVSTLTIQRTQQEDSAVYLCASSLDAYSNQPQHFGDGTRLSIL.